The 6 T cell receptor beta chains given below trace back to one sample, sequenced in a study of blood T cell repertoires in COVID-19. Profiling relied on immunoSEQ multiplex PCR, and the TCRdb table lists in-frame clones only, not all of them. The table records roughly 70,000 clones, around 82% of them present only once. The specimen sequenced was peripheral blood. The receptors were sampled from a human donor in a cohort sampled during active COVID-19.

The chain links TRBV28 to TRBJ1-1; D gene ambiguous. The V gene's germline CDR1 is MDHEN and CDR2 SYDVKM. V was trimmed by 3 bases and J by 5 bases, leaving 16 bases between them. The CDR3 is 15 residues long. This CDR3 reads CASSFGRSGVTEAFF. DNA for the CDR3: TGTGCCAGCAGTTTCGGGCGGAGCGGGGTAACTGAAGCTTTCTTT.

This clone showed up just once. The chain employs TRBV3-1 (or the pseudogene TRBV3-2) and TRBJ1-2; D is uncertain. Deletions cut 0 bases from V and 4 bases from J, with 9 bases between. Germline V gene lookup returns CDR1 LGHDT and CDR2 YNNKEL (reference sequence). This CDR3 has 14 residues. This CDR3 reads CASSQEGGFYGYTF. The DNA of the CDR3 is TGTGCCAGCAGCCAAGAGGGCGGGTTCTATGGCTACACCTTC.

The V and J genes are TRBV11-3 and TRBJ1-6; the D is unclear. The ends were cut back, 4 bases at V and 9 bases at J, with 10 bases in the middle. The CDR3 is 13 residues long. CDR1 and CDR2 (germline): SGHNT, YENEEA. CDR3 sequence: CASSSGVGSPLHF. CDR3 bases: TGTGCCAGCAGCTCCGGAGTTGGTTCACCCCTCCACTTT.

In nucleotides, the CDR3 is TGTGCCAGCAGCTCGTGGGGACACCAGGGCGAGCAGTACTTC. It specifies CASSSWGHQGEQYF. The genes are TRBV5-4 and TRBJ2-7, with D perhaps matching TRBD1 (6 bases). The CDR3 consists of 14 residues. In germline, CDR1 is SGHNT, CDR2 YYREEE (reference sequence). V was clipped by 3 bases and J by 6 bases, with 16 bases between them.

The chain couples TRBV6-5 to TRBJ1-1; the D is unclear. Germline lookup yields CDR1 MNHEY and CDR2 SVGAGI. Trimming removed 6 bases from V and 4 bases from J, with 9 bases in between. The CDR3 is 12 residues long. The CDR3 reads CASSFVATEAFF. The CDR3, as DNA: TGTGCCAGCAGCTTTGTGGCCACTGAAGCTTTCTTT.

This clone appeared once. The rearrangement uses TRBV14 and TRBJ2-2; 8 nucleotides match TRBD1. V lost 2 bases, J lost 6 bases, and 2 bases stayed unmatched. The CDR3 loop spans 14 amino acids. The germline V gene encodes CDR1 SGHDN and CDR2 FVKESK. The CDR3 region has the DNA TGTGCCAGCAGCCAATTGGACAGGGCCGGGGAGCTGTTTTTT. Translation: CASSQLDRAGELFF.